This T cell receptor beta chain was observed in a study of shared clonotypes between healthy human individuals. Investigators divided CD4+ cells into CD45RA+ naive and CD45RA-negative memory subsets. Clones were sequenced by immunoSEQ multiplex PCR, and TCRdb holds only the in-frame ones, with some missing. The repertoire holds about 1 million clones, with about 80% as singletons. Germline V CDR1 and CDR2: LNHDA, SQIVND (reference sequence). The ends were cut back, 3 bases at V and 0 bases at J, with 12 bases in the middle. CDR3 length: 16 amino acids. The receptor comes from a man aged 18 to 29 in good health. The J gene is TRBJ2-4, the V gene TRBV19, with no clear D. The sequenced sample was memory CD4+ T cells sorted from blood. Regarding subset: CD45RA-negative fraction. CDR3 in amino acids: CASSINSVLAKNIQYF. The CDR3 DNA sequence: TGTGCCAGTAGTATTAACAGCGTCCTAGCCAAAAACATTCAGTACTTC.